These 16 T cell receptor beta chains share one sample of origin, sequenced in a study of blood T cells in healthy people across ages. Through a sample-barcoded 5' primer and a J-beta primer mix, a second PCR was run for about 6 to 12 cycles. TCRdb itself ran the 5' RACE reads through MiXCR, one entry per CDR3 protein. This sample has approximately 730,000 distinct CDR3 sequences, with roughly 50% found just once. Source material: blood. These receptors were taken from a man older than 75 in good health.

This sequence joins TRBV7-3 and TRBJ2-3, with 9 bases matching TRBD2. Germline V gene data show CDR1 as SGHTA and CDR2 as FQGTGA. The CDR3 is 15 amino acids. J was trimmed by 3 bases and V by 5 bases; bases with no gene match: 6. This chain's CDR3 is CASSDSGSRTDTQYF. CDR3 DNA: TGTGCCAGCAGCGATAGCGGGAGTAGGACAGATACGCAGTATTTT.

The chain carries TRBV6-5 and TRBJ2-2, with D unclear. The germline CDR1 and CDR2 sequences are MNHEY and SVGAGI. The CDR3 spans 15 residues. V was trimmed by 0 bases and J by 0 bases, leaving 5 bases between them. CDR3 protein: CASSYSRTNTGELFF. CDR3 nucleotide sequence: TGTGCCAGCAGTTACTCCCGAACGAACACCGGGGAGCTGTTTTTT.

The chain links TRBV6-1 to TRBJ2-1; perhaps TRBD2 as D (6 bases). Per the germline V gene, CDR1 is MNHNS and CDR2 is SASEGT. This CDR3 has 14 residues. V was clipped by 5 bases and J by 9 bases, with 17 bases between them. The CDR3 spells CASSPGGGLGEQFF. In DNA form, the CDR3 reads TGTGCCAGCAGTCCTGGTGGGGGGTTGGGTGAGCAGTTCTTC.

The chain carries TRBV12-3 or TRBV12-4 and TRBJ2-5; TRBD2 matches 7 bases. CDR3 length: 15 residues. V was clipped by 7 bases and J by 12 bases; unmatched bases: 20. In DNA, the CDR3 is TGTGCCAGCAACCCAGGACGAGCGGGGCCGACCGGGAAGTACTTC. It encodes CASNPGRAGPTGKYF.

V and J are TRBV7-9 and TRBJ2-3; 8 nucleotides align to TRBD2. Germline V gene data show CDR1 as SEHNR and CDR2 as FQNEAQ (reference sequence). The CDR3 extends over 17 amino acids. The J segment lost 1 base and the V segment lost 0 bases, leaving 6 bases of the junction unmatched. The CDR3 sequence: CASSLAASGSRTDTQYF. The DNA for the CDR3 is TGTGCCAGCAGCTTAGCGGCTAGCGGGTCCCGCACAGATACGCAGTATTTT.

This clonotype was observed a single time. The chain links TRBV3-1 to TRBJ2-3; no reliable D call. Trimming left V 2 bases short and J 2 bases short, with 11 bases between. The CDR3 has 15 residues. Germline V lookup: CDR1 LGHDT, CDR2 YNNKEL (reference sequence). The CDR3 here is CASSQHLDPTDTQYF. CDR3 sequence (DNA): TGTGCCAGCAGCCAACATCTTGACCCCACAGATACGCAGTATTTT.

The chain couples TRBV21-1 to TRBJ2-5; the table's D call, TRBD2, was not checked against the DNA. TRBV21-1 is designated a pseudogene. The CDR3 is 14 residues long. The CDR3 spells CASTLQGHQETQYF. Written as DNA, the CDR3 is TGTGCCAGCACCCTCCAGGGTCACCAAGAGACCCAGTACTTC.

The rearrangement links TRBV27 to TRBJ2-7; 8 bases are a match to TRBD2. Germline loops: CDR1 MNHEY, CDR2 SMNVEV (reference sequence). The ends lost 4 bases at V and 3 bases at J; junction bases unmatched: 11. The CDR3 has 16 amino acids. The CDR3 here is CASSSNSGAFYYEQYF. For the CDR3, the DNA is TGTGCCAGCAGTTCCAATAGCGGGGCTTTCTACTACGAGCAGTACTTC.

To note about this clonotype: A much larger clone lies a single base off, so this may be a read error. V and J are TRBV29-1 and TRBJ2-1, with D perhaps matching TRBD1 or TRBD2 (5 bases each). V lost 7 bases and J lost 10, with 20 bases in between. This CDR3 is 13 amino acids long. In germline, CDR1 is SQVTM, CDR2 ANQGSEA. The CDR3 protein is CSALTGTIYEQFF. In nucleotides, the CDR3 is TGCAGCGCACTGACCGGGACCATCTACGAGCAGTTCTTC.

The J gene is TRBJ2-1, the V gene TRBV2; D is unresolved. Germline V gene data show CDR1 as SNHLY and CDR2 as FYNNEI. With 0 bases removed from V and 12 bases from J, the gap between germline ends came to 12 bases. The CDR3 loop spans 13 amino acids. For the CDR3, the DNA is TGTGCCAGCAGTGAAGCGCCCCCAACCCCGCAGTTCTTC. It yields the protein CASSEAPPTPQFF.

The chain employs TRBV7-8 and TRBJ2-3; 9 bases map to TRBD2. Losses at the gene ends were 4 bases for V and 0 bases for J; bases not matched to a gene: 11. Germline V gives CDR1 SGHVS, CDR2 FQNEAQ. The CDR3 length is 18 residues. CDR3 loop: CASSSRPPSGKSTDTQYF. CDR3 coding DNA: TGTGCCAGCAGCTCCCGTCCGCCTAGCGGGAAAAGCACAGATACGCAGTATTTT. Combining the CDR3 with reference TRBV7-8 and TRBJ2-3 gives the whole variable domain GAGVSQSPRYKVAKRGQDVALRCDPISGHVSLFWYQQALGQGPEFLTYFQNEAQLDKSGLPSDRFFAERPEGSVSTLKIQRTQQEDSAVYLCASSSRPPSGKSTDTQYFGPGTRLTVL.

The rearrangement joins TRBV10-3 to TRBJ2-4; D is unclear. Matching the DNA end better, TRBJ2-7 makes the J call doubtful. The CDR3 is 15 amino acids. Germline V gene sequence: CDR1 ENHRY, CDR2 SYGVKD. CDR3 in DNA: TGTGCCATCAGTGACTCTCGAGGTCCCCCTTACGAGCAGTACTTC. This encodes CAISDSRGPPYEQYF.

The CDR3 DNA reads as TGTGCCAGCAGCGTCGGCGGCACAAAGGGAGGTGAGCAGTTCTTC. Residues: CASSVGGTKGGEQFF. The chain uses TRBV9 and TRBJ2-1; perhaps TRBD2 as D (6 bases). V lost 2 bases and J lost 9, with 18 bases in between. Looked up from germline, CDR1 is SGDLS and CDR2 is YYNGEE. The CDR3 runs to 15 residues.

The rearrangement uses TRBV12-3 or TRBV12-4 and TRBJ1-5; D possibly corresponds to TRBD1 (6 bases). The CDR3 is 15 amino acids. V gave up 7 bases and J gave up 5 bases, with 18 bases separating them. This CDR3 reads CASNPGQNVDQPQHF. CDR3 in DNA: TGTGCCAGCAATCCGGGACAAAATGTTGATCAGCCCCAGCATTTT.

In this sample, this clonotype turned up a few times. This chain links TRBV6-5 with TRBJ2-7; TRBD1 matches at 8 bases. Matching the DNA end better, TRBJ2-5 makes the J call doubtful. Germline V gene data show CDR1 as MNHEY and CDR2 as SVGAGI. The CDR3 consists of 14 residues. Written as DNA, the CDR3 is TGTGCCAGCAGATTGACAGGGGAAATTGGGACCCAGTACTTC. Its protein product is CASRLTGEIGTQYF.

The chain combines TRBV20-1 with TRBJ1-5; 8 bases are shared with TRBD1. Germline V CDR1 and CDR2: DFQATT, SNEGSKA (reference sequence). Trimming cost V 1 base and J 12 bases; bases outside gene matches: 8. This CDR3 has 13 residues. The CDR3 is CSARGAGGPLQHF. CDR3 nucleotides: TGCAGTGCTAGAGGGGCAGGGGGCCCGCTCCAGCATTTT.